This T cell receptor beta chain was identified during a study of control samples from healthy donors and cancer patients. The CDR3 is 15 residues long. Germline CDR1 reads SGHTA; CDR2 reads FQGNSA. After removal of 10 bases from V and 7 bases from J, the junction contained 15 bases not matched to a gene. The method was immunoSEQ multiplex PCR; TCRdb's version includes in-frame clones alone and lacks a portion of them. The sample records 150,000 to 200,000 clones, 80% to 90% being singletons. This sequence was found in a young man in good health. The chain has TRBV7-2 and TRBJ2-1; 8 bases are shared with TRBD2. The source material was blood. The CDR3 DNA reads as TGTGCCACCTCTCCCGGGGGGGGAGTAAGAAATGAGCAGTTCTTC. It translates to CATSPGGGVRNEQFF.